The rows below give T cell receptor beta chains drawn from one sample of a study of cytomegalovirus exposure and HLA in healthy donors. The assay was immunoSEQ multiplex PCR, and TCRdb's table has in-frame clones only and misses some. The table has more than 50,000 clones, around 94% seen once. The sample consisted of PBMCs. The receptors here all came from a man aged 18 to 35 in good health and CMV-seronegative. CDR3s include the opening cysteine and the closing phenylalanine or tryptophan. The D gene is left open where the match is weak. Expanded clones get a size class; other rows say once, few or many, or leave the size out.

D gene: .
J gene: TRBJ1-2
V gene: TRBV5-1
clone size: .
CDR3 DNA: TGCGCCAGCAGCTTGGATCCAGGGGACTATGGCTACACCTTC
CDR3 protein: CASSLDPGDYGYTF

D gene: .
J gene: TRBJ2-7
V gene: TRBV20-1
clone size: .
CDR3 DNA: TGCAGTCTTCGACAGTCTTACGAGCAGTACTTC
CDR3 protein: CSLRQSYEQYF

D gene: .
J gene: TRBJ1-2
V gene: TRBV29-1
clone size: .
CDR3 DNA: TGCAGCGTTGAAGTAGCATATGGCTACACCTTC
CDR3 protein: CSVEVAYGYTF

D gene: .
J gene: TRBJ1-5
V gene: TRBV30
clone size: .
CDR3 DNA: TGTGCCTGGAGTGTACCGGGCAATCAGCCCCAGCATTTT
CDR3 protein: CAWSVPGNQPQHF

D gene: TRBD1
J gene: TRBJ1-2
V gene: TRBV19
clone size: .
CDR3 DNA: TGTGCCAGTAGTACCCGGGACAGGGACGACTATGGCTACACCTTC
CDR3 protein: CASSTRDRDDYGYTF

D gene: TRBD2
J gene: TRBJ2-7
V gene: TRBV6-6
clone size: .
CDR3 DNA: TGTGCCAGCAGTAAAACTAGCGGATCCTCCTACGAGCAGTACTTC
CDR3 protein: CASSKTSGSSYEQYF

D gene: .
J gene: TRBJ1-4
V gene: TRBV5-1
clone size: .
CDR3 DNA: TGCGCCAGCAGCGGTCAGGGCGCAACTAATGAAAAACTGTTTTTT
CDR3 protein: CASSGQGATNEKLFF

D gene: .
J gene: TRBJ2-3
V gene: TRBV6-4
clone size: .
CDR3 DNA: TGTGCCAGCAGCACAGGGAGCACAGATACGCAGTATTTT
CDR3 protein: CASSTGSTDTQYF

D gene: .
J gene: TRBJ1-2
V gene: TRBV30
clone size: once
CDR3 DNA: TGTGCCTGGAGTGTAGGGACTCCCGGCGGCTACACCTTC
CDR3 protein: CAWSVGTPGGYTF

D gene: .
J gene: TRBJ2-3
V gene: TRBV7-2
clone size: .
CDR3 DNA: TGTGCCAGCAGCTTACGGTGGGATACGCAGTATTTT
CDR3 protein: CASSLRWDTQYF

D gene: .
J gene: TRBJ2-5
V gene: TRBV27
clone size: .
CDR3 DNA: TGTGCCAGCAGTTTGGGCACTTCCTACGAGACCCAGTACTTC
CDR3 protein: CASSLGTSYETQYF

D gene: TRBD1
J gene: TRBJ2-7
V gene: TRBV11-2
clone size: .
CDR3 DNA: TGTGCCAGCAGCTCGATACAGGGGACCCACGAGCAGTACTTC
CDR3 protein: CASSSIQGTHEQYF

D gene: .
J gene: TRBJ1-2
V gene: TRBV4-3
clone size: .
CDR3 DNA: TGCGCCAGCAGCCAAGAGTGGCGGTTAGACTATGGCTACACCTTC
CDR3 protein: CASSQEWRLDYGYTF

D gene: TRBD1
J gene: TRBJ2-3
V gene: TRBV4-1
clone size: .
CDR3 DNA: TGCGCCAGCAGCCAAGACCGGACAGGGGTAGATACGCAGTATTTT
CDR3 protein: CASSQDRTGVDTQYF

D gene: .
J gene: TRBJ2-1
V gene: TRBV7-2
clone size: .
CDR3 DNA: TGTGCCAGCAGCTTTGGGGCGGCCTCGAATGAGCAGTTCTTC
CDR3 protein: CASSFGAASNEQFF

D gene: TRBD2
J gene: TRBJ2-2
V gene: TRBV9
clone size: .
CDR3 DNA: TGTGCCAGCAGCGGGACTAGTGTTGCCGGGGAGCTGTTTTTT
CDR3 protein: CASSGTSVAGELFF

D gene: .
J gene: TRBJ1-4
V gene: TRBV6-1
clone size: .
CDR3 DNA: TGTGCCAGCAGTGATGGGGCCTCAACTAATGAAAAACTGTTTTTT
CDR3 protein: CASSDGASTNEKLFF

D gene: .
J gene: TRBJ2-7
V gene: TRBV6-5
clone size: once
CDR3 DNA: TGTGCCAGCAGTAGGACAGCATACGAGCAGTACTTC
CDR3 protein: CASSRTAYEQYF

D gene: TRBD1
J gene: TRBJ2-2
V gene: TRBV27
clone size: .
CDR3 DNA: TGTGCCAGCATGCCAGGGGGCATCGCGGGGTACACCGGGGAGCTGTTTTTT
CDR3 protein: CASMPGGIAGYTGELFF

D gene: .
J gene: TRBJ2-2
V gene: TRBV11-3
clone size: .
CDR3 DNA: TGTGCCAGCGAGCGAGCGAACACCGGGGAGCTGTTTTTT
CDR3 protein: CASERANTGELFF

D gene: .
J gene: TRBJ2-2
V gene: TRBV6-5
clone size: .
CDR3 DNA: TGTGCCAGCAGTTCTAGCGCAGGAGAAACCGGGGAGCTGTTTTTT
CDR3 protein: CASSSSAGETGELFF

D gene: TRBD1
J gene: TRBJ1-4
V gene: TRBV7-6
clone size: .
CDR3 DNA: TGTGCCAGCAGCCGGAAGACAGGGGACGAAAAACTGTTTTTT
CDR3 protein: CASSRKTGDEKLFF

D gene: .
J gene: TRBJ2-7
V gene: TRBV2
clone size: .
CDR3 DNA: TGTGCCAGCAGGGAGGGGTCCTACGAGCAGTACTTC
CDR3 protein: CASREGSYEQYF

D gene: .
J gene: TRBJ1-1
V gene: TRBV7-2
clone size: .
CDR3 DNA: TGTGCCAGCAGCTTCCAGAACACTGAAGCTTTCTTT
CDR3 protein: CASSFQNTEAFF

D gene: .
J gene: TRBJ2-5
V gene: TRBV19
clone size: few
CDR3 DNA: TGTGCCAGTAGTATCAACAGGGTACAAGAGACCCAGTACTTC
CDR3 protein: CASSINRVQETQYF

D gene: TRBD1
J gene: TRBJ2-7
V gene: TRBV28
clone size: .
CDR3 DNA: TGTGCCAGCAGTTTGGTAACAGGGGGAAAGAACGAGCAGTACTTC
CDR3 protein: CASSLVTGGKNEQYF

D gene: TRBD2
J gene: TRBJ2-1
V gene: TRBV25-1
clone size: .
CDR3 DNA: TGTGCCAGCAGTGACTCCGGACTAGCGGGAGGAGGGGCGTTCTTC
CDR3 protein: CASSDSGLAGGGAFF

D gene: TRBD1
J gene: TRBJ1-1
V gene: TRBV2
clone size: .
CDR3 DNA: TGTGCCAGCATCACGGACAGGGGGGACACTGAAGCTTTCTTT
CDR3 protein: CASITDRGDTEAFF

D gene: .
J gene: TRBJ1-5
V gene: TRBV19
clone size: .
CDR3 DNA: TGTGCCAGCATTGACAGGAATAGCAATCAGCCCCAGCATTTT
CDR3 protein: CASIDRNSNQPQHF

D gene: TRBD2
J gene: TRBJ2-1
V gene: TRBV6-5
clone size: once
CDR3 DNA: TGTGCCAGCAGTTATTCTCCGACTAGCACTACCAATGAGCAGTTCTTC
CDR3 protein: CASSYSPTSTTNEQFF

D gene: TRBD2
J gene: TRBJ2-1
V gene: TRBV19
clone size: .
CDR3 DNA: TGTGCCAGTAGTATGAGACTAGCGGGAGTTGCTGAGCAGTTCTTC
CDR3 protein: CASSMRLAGVAEQFF

D gene: TRBD2
J gene: TRBJ2-3
V gene: TRBV7-6
clone size: .
CDR3 DNA: TGTGCCAGCAGCTTAGTGGCAGCGGGAGCCCCTAGCACAGATACGCAGTATTTT
CDR3 protein: CASSLVAAGAPSTDTQYF

D gene: TRBD2
J gene: TRBJ2-7
V gene: TRBV10-3
clone size: .
CDR3 DNA: TGTGCCATCAGTCTTGGACTAGCGGGAGAGGACGAGCAGTACTTC
CDR3 protein: CAISLGLAGEDEQYF

D gene: .
J gene: TRBJ2-6
V gene: TRBV2
clone size: .
CDR3 DNA: TGTGCCAGCAGTGATCGGTCTGGGGCCAACGTCCTGACTTTC
CDR3 protein: CASSDRSGANVLTF

D gene: TRBD2
J gene: TRBJ2-5
V gene: TRBV9
clone size: .
CDR3 DNA: TGTGCCAGCAGCTTCTCTAGCGGGCAAGAGACCCAGTACTTC
CDR3 protein: CASSFSSGQETQYF

D gene: TRBD2
J gene: TRBJ2-1
V gene: TRBV27
clone size: .
CDR3 DNA: TGTGCCAGCAGTCGACTCGGACTAGGGGACAATGAGCAGTTCTTC
CDR3 protein: CASSRLGLGDNEQFF

D gene: .
J gene: TRBJ2-7
V gene: TRBV2
clone size: .
CDR3 DNA: TGTGCCAGCACCCTAAACTACGAGCAGTACTTC
CDR3 protein: CASTLNYEQYF

D gene: TRBD2
J gene: TRBJ2-5
V gene: TRBV10-3
clone size: .
CDR3 DNA: TGTGCCATCAGTGTCGAACTAGCGGGAAGTGAGACCCAGTACTTC
CDR3 protein: CAISVELAGSETQYF

D gene: TRBD1
J gene: TRBJ1-2
V gene: TRBV29-1
clone size: once
CDR3 DNA: TGCAGCGTTGTCACAGGGGAAGGCTACACCTTC
CDR3 protein: CSVVTGEGYTF

D gene: TRBD1
J gene: TRBJ2-1
V gene: TRBV11-3
clone size: .
CDR3 DNA: TGTGCCAGCAGCTTAGTCGGACAGGGGTATGCTGAGCAGTTCTTC
CDR3 protein: CASSLVGQGYAEQFF

D gene: .
J gene: TRBJ2-1
V gene: TRBV2
clone size: .
CDR3 DNA: TGTGCCAGTGTAATAGAAATAAGCTCCTACAATGAGCAGTTCTTC
CDR3 protein: CASVIEISSYNEQFF

D gene: TRBD1
J gene: TRBJ2-7
V gene: TRBV13
clone size: few
CDR3 DNA: TGTGCCAGCAGCCTCCCGGGCAGGGGGTACGAGCAGTACTTC
CDR3 protein: CASSLPGRGYEQYF

D gene: TRBD1
J gene: TRBJ2-7
V gene: TRBV19
clone size: .
CDR3 DNA: TGTGCCAGTAGTATCGGGCAGGGGGAATACGAGCAGTACTTC
CDR3 protein: CASSIGQGEYEQYF

D gene: .
J gene: TRBJ2-1
V gene: TRBV2
clone size: .
CDR3 DNA: TGTGCCAGCAGGGAGGGGGCAGGGGAGCAGTTCTTC
CDR3 protein: CASREGAGEQFF

D gene: TRBD1
J gene: TRBJ2-2
V gene: TRBV19
clone size: .
CDR3 DNA: TGTGCCAGTAGTAGACAGGGGGCGACGAACACCGGGGAGCTGTTTTTT
CDR3 protein: CASSRQGATNTGELFF

D gene: .
J gene: TRBJ2-1
V gene: TRBV10-2
clone size: .
CDR3 DNA: TGCGCCAGCAGTGATCCCCCGGGAATTGGGTCCAATGAGCAGTTCTTC
CDR3 protein: CASSDPPGIGSNEQFF

D gene: TRBD1
J gene: TRBJ1-3
V gene: TRBV11-2
clone size: .
CDR3 DNA: TGTGCCAGCAGCAGCCGCCTGGGGACAGAAAGAAACACCATATATTTT
CDR3 protein: CASSSRLGTERNTIYF

D gene: .
J gene: TRBJ2-3
V gene: TRBV21-1
clone size: .
CDR3 DNA: TGTGCCAGCAGCAAAAAGGGGGCGGGGCATACCACAGATACGCAGTATTTT
CDR3 protein: CASSKKGAGHTTDTQYF

D gene: .
J gene: TRBJ1-1
V gene: TRBV2
clone size: .
CDR3 DNA: TGTGCCAGCAAGGTCGGGGGGCCTGAAGCTTTCTTT
CDR3 protein: CASKVGGPEAFF

D gene: .
J gene: TRBJ2-5
V gene: TRBV7-9
clone size: .
CDR3 DNA: TGTGCCAGCAGCTTCGGGGTTGTCAAAGAGACCCAGTACTTC
CDR3 protein: CASSFGVVKETQYF

D gene: .
J gene: TRBJ2-1
V gene: TRBV28
clone size: .
CDR3 DNA: TGTGCCAGCAGCGGGAGACCCATGAGCTCCTACAATGAGCAGTTCTTC
CDR3 protein: CASSGRPMSSYNEQFF

D gene: TRBD2
J gene: TRBJ2-5
V gene: TRBV25-1
clone size: .
CDR3 DNA: TGTGCCAGCGGGGACGGCGGGAGGGCCCGGGAGACCCAGTACTTC
CDR3 protein: CASGDGGRARETQYF

D gene: .
J gene: TRBJ1-1
V gene: TRBV29-1
clone size: .
CDR3 DNA: TGCAGCGTTGCCCAGAGACTCATGAACACTGAAGCTTTCTTT
CDR3 protein: CSVAQRLMNTEAFF